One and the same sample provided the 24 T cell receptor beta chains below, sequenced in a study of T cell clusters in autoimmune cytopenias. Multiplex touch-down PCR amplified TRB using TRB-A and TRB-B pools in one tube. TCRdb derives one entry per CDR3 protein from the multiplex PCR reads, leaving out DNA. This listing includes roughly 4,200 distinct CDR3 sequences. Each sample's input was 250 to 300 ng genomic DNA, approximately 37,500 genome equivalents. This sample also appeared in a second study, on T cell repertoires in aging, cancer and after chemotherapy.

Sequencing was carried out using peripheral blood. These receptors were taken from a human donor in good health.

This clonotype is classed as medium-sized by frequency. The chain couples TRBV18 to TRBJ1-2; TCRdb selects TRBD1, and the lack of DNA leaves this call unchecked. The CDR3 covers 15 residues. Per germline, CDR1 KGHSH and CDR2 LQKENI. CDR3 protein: CASSVRDREVAGYTF. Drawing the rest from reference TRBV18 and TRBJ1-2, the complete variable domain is NAGVMQNPRHLVRRRGQEARLRCSPMKGHSHVYWYRQLPEEGLKFMVYLQKENIIDESGMPKERFSAEFPKEGPSILRIQQVVRGDSAAYFCASSVRDREVAGYTFGSGTRLTVV.

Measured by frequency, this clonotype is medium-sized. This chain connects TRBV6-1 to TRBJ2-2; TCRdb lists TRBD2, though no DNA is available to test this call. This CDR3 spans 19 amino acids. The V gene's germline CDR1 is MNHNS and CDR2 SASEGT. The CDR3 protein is CASSEGLRLAGANTGELFF.

CDR3 region: CASSAQGLSYEQYF. The rearrangement joins TRBV5-1 to TRBJ2-7; TCRdb reports TRBD1, a call that lacks DNA to check it against. This CDR3 contains 14 residues. Looked up from germline, CDR1 is SGHRS and CDR2 is YFSETQ.

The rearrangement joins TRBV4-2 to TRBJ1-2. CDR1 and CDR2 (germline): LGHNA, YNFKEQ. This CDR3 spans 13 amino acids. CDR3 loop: CASSQDHQYGYTF.

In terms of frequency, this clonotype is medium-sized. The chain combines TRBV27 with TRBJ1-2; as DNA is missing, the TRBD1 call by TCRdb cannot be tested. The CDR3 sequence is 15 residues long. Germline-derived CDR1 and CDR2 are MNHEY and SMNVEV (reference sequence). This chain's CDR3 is CASSRRQASNYGYTF.

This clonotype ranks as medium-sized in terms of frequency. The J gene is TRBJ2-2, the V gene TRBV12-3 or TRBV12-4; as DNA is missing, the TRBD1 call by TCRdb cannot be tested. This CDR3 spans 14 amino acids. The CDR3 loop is CASITGTNTGELFF.

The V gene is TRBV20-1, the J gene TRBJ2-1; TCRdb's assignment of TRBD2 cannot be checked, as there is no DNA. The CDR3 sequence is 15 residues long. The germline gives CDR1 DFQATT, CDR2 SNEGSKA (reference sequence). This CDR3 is CSALGLAGGRNEQFF.

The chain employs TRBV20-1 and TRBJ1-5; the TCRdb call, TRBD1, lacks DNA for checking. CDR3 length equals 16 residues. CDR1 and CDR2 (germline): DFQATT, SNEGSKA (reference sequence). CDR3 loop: CSAVVDILSRGQPQHF.

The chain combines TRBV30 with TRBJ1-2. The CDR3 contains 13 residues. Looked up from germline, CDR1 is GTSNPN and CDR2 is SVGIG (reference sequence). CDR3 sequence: CAWSQVMNYGYTF.

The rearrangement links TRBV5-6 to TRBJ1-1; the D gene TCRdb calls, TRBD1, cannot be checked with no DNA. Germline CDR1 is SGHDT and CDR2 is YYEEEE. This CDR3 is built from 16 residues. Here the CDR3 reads CASSPNRGMMNTEAFF.

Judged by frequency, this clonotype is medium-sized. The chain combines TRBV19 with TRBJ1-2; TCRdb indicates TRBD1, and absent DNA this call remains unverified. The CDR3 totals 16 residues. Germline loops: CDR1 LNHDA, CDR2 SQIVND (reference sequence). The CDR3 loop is CASSILLHSPQGGYTF. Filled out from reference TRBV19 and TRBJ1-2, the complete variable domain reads DGGITQSPKYLFRKEGQNVTLSCEQNLNHDAMYWYRQDPGQGLRLIYYSQIVNDFQKGDIAEGYSVSREKKESFPLTVTSAQKNPTAFYLCASSILLHSPQGGYTFGSGTRLTVV.

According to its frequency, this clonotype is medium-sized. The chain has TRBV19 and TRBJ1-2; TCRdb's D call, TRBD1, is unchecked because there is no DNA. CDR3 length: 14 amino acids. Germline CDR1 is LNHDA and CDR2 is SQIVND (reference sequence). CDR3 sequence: CASSIQGRNYGYTF.

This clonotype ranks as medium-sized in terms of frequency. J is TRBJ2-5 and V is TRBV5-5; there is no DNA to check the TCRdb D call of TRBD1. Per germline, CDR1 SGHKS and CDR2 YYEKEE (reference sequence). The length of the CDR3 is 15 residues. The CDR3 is CASSLEGGLSGTQYF.

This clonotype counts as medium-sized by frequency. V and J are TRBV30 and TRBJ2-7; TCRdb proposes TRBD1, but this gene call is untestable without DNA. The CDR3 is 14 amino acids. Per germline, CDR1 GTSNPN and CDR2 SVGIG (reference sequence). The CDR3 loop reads CAWSAPTGNYEQYF.

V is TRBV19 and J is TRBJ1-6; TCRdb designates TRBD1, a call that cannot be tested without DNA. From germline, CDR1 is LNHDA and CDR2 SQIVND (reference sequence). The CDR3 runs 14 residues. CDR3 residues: CASSMVQGNSPLHF.

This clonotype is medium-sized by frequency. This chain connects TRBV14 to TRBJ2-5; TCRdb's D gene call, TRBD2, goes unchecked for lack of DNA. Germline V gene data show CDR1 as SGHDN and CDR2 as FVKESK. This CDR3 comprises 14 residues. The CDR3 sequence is CASSQVLGGKTQYF.

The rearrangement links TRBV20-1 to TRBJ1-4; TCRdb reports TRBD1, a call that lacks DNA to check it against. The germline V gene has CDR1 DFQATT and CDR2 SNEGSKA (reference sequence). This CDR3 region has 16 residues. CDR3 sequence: CSARDREGPTNEKLFF.

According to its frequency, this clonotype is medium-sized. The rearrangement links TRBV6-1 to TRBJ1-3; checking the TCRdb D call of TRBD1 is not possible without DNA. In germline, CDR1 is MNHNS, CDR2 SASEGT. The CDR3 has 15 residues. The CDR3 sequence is CASSEIGPVGNTIYF.

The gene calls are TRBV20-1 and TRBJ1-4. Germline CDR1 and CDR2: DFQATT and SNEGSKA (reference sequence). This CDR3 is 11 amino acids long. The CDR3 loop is CSGRTDEKLFF.

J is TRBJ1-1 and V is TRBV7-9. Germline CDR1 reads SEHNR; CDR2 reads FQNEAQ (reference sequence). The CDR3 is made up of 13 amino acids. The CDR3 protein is CASSLEMNTEAFF.

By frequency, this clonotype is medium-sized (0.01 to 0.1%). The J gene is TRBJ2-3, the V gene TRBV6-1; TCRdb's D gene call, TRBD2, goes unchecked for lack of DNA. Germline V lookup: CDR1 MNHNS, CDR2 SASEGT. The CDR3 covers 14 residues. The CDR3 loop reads CASSEPGLSDTQYF.

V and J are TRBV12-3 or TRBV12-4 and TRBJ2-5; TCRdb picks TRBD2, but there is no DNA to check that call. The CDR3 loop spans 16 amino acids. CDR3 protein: CASSLGLAGGGETQYF.

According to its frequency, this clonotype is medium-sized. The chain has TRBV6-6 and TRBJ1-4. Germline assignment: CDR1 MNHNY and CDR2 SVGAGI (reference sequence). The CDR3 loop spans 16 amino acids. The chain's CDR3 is CASSYRRGLTNEKLFF.

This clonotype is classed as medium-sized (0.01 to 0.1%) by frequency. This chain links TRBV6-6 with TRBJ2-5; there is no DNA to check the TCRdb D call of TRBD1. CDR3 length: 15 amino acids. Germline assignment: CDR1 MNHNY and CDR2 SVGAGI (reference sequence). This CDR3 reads CASSYQGAPQETQYF.